The 10 T cell receptor beta chains below come from one sample, sequenced in a study. Using its own MiXCR run on the 5' RACE reads, TCRdb lists one record per CDR3 protein. The sample shows 45,000 to 55,000 distinct CDR3 sequences, approximately 25% of them seen only once. Sequencing was done on a sample of tumor-infiltrating naive CD4+ T cells sorted from the breast tumor. Subset indicated: naive CD4+ T cells, CD4+CD45RA+CD25-. These receptors were obtained from a female donor with breast cancer.

This clonotype appeared a few times. The chain links TRBV12-2 to TRBJ2-4. TRBV12-2 is designated a pseudogene. This CDR3 spans 12 amino acids. The CDR3 reads CARGKAKNIQYF. CDR3 in DNA: TGTGCAAGGGGGAAAGCCAAAAACATTCAGTACTTC.

This chain uses TRBV20-1 with TRBJ1-1; tentative D call: TRBD1 (5 bases). This CDR3 has 14 residues. Trimming cost V 4 bases and J 1 base, with 13 bases left between them. Looked up from germline, CDR1 is DFQATT and CDR2 is SNEGSKA (reference sequence). CDR3 region: CSATNGGANTEAFF. The CDR3, as DNA: TGCAGTGCTACCAACGGGGGAGCGAACACTGAAGCTTTCTTT.

Notes on this clonotype: The junction differs from germline at one of its ends, possibly a read error. This sequence joins TRBV24-1 and TRBJ2-1, with 7 bases fitting TRBD1. CDR3 size: 14 residues. From germline, CDR1 is KGHDR and CDR2 SFDVKD. CDR3 residues: CATSPGQTNKEQFF. DNA for the CDR3: TGTGCCACCAGTCCGGGACAGACCAACAAGGAGCAGTTCTTC.

The V call is TRBV27, the J call TRBJ2-1; TRBD2 is a possible D gene (6 bases). Germline V lookup: CDR1 MNHEY, CDR2 SMNVEV (reference sequence). The CDR3 covers 14 residues. Trimming took off 4 bases at V and 6 bases at J, with 13 bases between the two ends. Here the CDR3 reads CASSSTRRANEQFF. The CDR3 DNA is TGTGCCAGCAGTTCGACTCGGAGGGCCAATGAGCAGTTCTTC.

On this clonotype itself: One junction end does not reproduce the germline sequence, and a read error may be involved. J is TRBJ2-1 and V is TRBV7-2; 9 bases agree with TRBD1. Germline V CDR1 and CDR2: SGHTA, FQGNSA. CDR3 length equals 13 residues. CDR3 in DNA: TGTGCCAGCAGCCCCGGGACAGGGAGGGAGCCGTTCTTC. It encodes CASSPGTGREPFF.

As regards this clonotype: A junction end diverges from the germline sequence, so it may reflect a read error. The rearrangement uses TRBV24-1 and TRBJ1-5; D call uncertain. Germline V gene data show CDR1 as KGHDR and CDR2 as SFDVKD. This CDR3 has 14 amino acids. In DNA form, the CDR3 reads TGTGCTACCAGTGACGCGGCCCAGACCCAGCCCCAGCATTTT. This codes for CATSDAAQTQPQHF.

Worth noting for this clonotype: Being one base from a much bigger clone, this may be a read error. This CDR3 is missing its conserved last phenylalanine or tryptophan, likely due to a read error. This chain connects TRBV6-5 to TRBJ1-1, with a weak D call TRBD1 (5 bases). In germline, CDR1 is MNHEY, CDR2 SVGAGI. CDR3 size: 14 residues. Trimming pared 2 bases from V and 4 bases from J, leaving 11 bases between. The CDR3 spells CASSYGAVPTEAFS. The CDR3 region has the DNA TGTGCCAGCAGTTACGGGGCAGTACCCACTGAAGCTTTCTCT.

This clonotype was observed a handful of times. This chain uses TRBV20-1 with TRBJ1-1, with 10 nucleotides matching TRBD1. Germline V gene lookup returns CDR1 DFQATT and CDR2 SNEGSKA (reference sequence). The J segment lost 8 bases and the V segment lost 2 bases, leaving 2 bases of the junction unmatched. The CDR3 loop spans 12 amino acids. The CDR3 coding sequence is TGCAGTGCTAGACGGGGACAGGGGGAAGCTTTCTTT. It translates to CSARRGQGEAFF.

The chain couples TRBV5-1 to TRBJ1-2; the match to TRBD1 covers 9 bases. Germline loops: CDR1 SGHRS, CDR2 YFSETQ. This CDR3 has 15 residues. The V segment lost 7 bases and the J segment 4 bases; nucleotides outside the gene matches: 11. This chain's CDR3 is CASGSMGQGAYGYTF. Here the CDR3 DNA reads TGCGCCAGCGGCTCGATGGGACAGGGCGCCTATGGCTACACCTTC.

The J gene is TRBJ2-7, the V gene TRBV12-3 or TRBV12-4, with unresolved D. V shed 1 base and J shed 2 bases, with 9 bases lying between them. The CDR3 runs 14 residues. The CDR3 nucleotides are TGTGCCAGCAGTTTAGAACCCGCCACCTACGAGCAGTACTTC. Its protein is CASSLEPATYEQYF.